This T cell receptor beta chain was captured by sequencing in a study of cytomegalovirus exposure and HLA in healthy donors. On the study more broadly: Most genotyped donors, 75% to 85% of about 360, had Caucasian-associated genetic ancestry. Study-level findings and limits: Most subjects' HLA-A and HLA-B alleles were reportedly predicted from TCR beta sequences. Rarity characterized most TCR sequences, yet some public TCRs appeared in many donors. Previously analyzed data showed that most TCR beta V segments were productive at a frequency of about 87% or about 30%.

A note on this clone: Its target is unknown.

PCR primers comprised 60 Vbeta and 13 Jbeta primers. Sequenced by immunoSEQ multiplex PCR; TCRdb stores in-frame clones only, minus some. The table records over 100,000 clones, around 86% of them present only once. In germline, CDR1 is ENHRY, CDR2 SYGVKD. Deletions cut 8 bases from V and 1 base from J, with 11 bases between. The CDR3 totals 13 residues. The sequence derives from a woman in her twenties or thirties in good health and CMV-seronegative. The sequenced sample consisted of PBMCs. This chain joins TRBV10-3 and TRBJ2-5; D is undetermined. This chain's CDR3 is CAIRDTLQETQYF. The DNA of the CDR3 is TGTGCCATCCGCGACACTCTCCAAGAGACCCAGTACTTC.